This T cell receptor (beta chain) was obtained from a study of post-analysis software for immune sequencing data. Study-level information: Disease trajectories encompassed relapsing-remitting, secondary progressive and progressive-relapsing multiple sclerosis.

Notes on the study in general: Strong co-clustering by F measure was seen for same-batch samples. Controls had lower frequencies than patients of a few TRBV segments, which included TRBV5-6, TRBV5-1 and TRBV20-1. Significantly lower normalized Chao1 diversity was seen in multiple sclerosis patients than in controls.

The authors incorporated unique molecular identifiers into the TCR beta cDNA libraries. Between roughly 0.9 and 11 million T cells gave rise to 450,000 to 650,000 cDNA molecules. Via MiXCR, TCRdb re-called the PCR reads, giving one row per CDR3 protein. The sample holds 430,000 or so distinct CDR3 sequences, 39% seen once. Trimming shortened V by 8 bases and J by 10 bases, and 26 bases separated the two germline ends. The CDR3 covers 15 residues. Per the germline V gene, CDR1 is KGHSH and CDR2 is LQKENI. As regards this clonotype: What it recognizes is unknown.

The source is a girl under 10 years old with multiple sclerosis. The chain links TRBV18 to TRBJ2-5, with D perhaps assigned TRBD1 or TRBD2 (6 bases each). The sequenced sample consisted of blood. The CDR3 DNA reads TGTGCCAGCACACATGAGCTCGGGGGCAAAGAGGTCCAGTACTTC. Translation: CASTHELGGKEVQYF.